This entry lists 9 T cell receptor beta chains sequenced from one sample in a study of blood T cells in healthy people across ages. It was with a sample-barcoded 5' primer and a J-beta primer mix that a second PCR of roughly 7 to 12 cycles was run. TCRdb independently ran MiXCR on the 5' RACE reads; one entry per CDR3 protein. The table shows around 800,000 distinct CDR3 sequences, with around 25% occurring only once. The data also belong to a second study, concerning T cells of mothers and their children.

Sequenced sample: blood. Receptors originate from a boy younger than 18 in good health.

This rearrangement joins TRBV9 to TRBJ2-2; unclear D gene. Per germline, CDR1 SGDLS and CDR2 YYNGEE. This CDR3 is 14 amino acids long. Trimming pared 0 bases from V and 6 bases from J, leaving 9 bases between. Written as DNA, the CDR3 is TGTGCCAGCAGCGTAGCATGGGGTTCCGGGGAGCTGTTTTTT. Protein: CASSVAWGSGELFF.

This clonotype has a handful of counts. The chain joins TRBV2 to TRBJ1-4; perhaps TRBD1 as D (5 bases). The CDR3 has 14 residues. The germline V gene encodes CDR1 SNHLY and CDR2 FYNNEI. V was trimmed by 4 bases and J by 1 base, leaving 7 bases between them. CDR3 DNA: TGTGCCAGCAGTGGGCAGGGAACTAATGAAAAACTGTTTTTT. It encodes CASSGQGTNEKLFF.

This clonotype was counted a few times. The V call is TRBV2, the J call TRBJ2-5, with D unclear. Trimming left V 2 bases short and J 4 bases short, with 8 bases between. The germline gives CDR1 SNHLY, CDR2 FYNNEI. This CDR3 has 13 residues. The CDR3 loop reads CASSEMSGETQYF. The DNA for the CDR3 is TGTGCCAGCAGTGAAATGTCGGGAGAGACCCAGTACTTC.

This clonotype has a count of ten or more. The CDR3 DNA is TGCAGTGCTAGAGATTTAGCGGGGCACAATGAGCAGTTCTTC. As protein: CSARDLAGHNEQFF. V and J are TRBV20-1 and TRBJ2-1; 8 nucleotides agree with TRBD2. The junction had 3 bases not matched to a gene; V was cut back by 0 bases and J by 5 bases. CDR3 length equals 14 residues. CDR1 DFQATT and CDR2 SNEGSKA come from the germline V gene (reference sequence).

The V call is TRBV12-3 or TRBV12-4, the J call TRBJ2-1; 12 nucleotides match TRBD2. The CDR3 length is 16 residues. The V gene end was trimmed by 5 bases and the J gene end by 8 bases; junction bases not matched to a gene: 10. CDR3 region: CASSPRLAGVGDEQFF. The DNA for the CDR3 is TGTGCCAGCAGTCCTAGACTAGCGGGAGTTGGCGATGAGCAGTTCTTC.

This clonotype was picked up a small number of times. This sequence joins TRBV7-3 and TRBJ2-5; D is tentatively TRBD1 or TRBD2 (5 bases each). The germline gives CDR1 SGHTA, CDR2 FQGTGA. V lost 5 bases to trimming and J lost 1 base, with 14 bases between them. CDR3 length: 15 amino acids. CDR3 loop: CASSLLGEVQETQYF. In nucleotides, the CDR3 is TGTGCCAGCAGCCTCCTGGGGGAAGTCCAAGAGACCCAGTACTTC.

This clonotype has more than one count but fewer than ten. In DNA form, the CDR3 reads TGTGCCAGCAAGGGCCCAGCCTACGAGCAGTACTTC. It yields the protein CASKGPAYEQYF. The gene calls are TRBV11-2 and TRBJ2-7; D gene unclear. Germline CDR1 and CDR2: SGHAT and FQNNGV. The V end lost 7 bases, the J end lost 2 bases, and 9 bases lay between the germline ends. CDR3 size: 12 residues.

The V call is TRBV3-1, the J call TRBJ2-5; weak D call: TRBD1 (6 bases). The DNA end is a closer match to TRBJ2-7, so the J assignment may be wrong. CDR1 LGHDT and CDR2 YNNKEL come from the germline V gene (reference sequence). CDR3 length: 13 residues. CDR3 nucleotide sequence: TGTGCCAGCAGCCAAGGGGACACCTACGAGCAGTACTTC. As protein: CASSQGDTYEQYF.

V is TRBV3-1 and J is TRBJ2-7, with D perhaps matching TRBD1 (6 bases). From germline, CDR1 is LGHDT and CDR2 YNNKEL (reference sequence). V gave up 5 bases and J gave up 3 bases, with 11 bases separating them. CDR3 length: 13 amino acids. This chain's CDR3 is CASSEGTLYEQYF. DNA for the CDR3: TGTGCCAGCAGCGAGGGGACACTCTACGAGCAGTACTTC.